One and the same sample provided the 31 T cell receptor beta chains below, sequenced in a study of cytomegalovirus exposure and HLA in healthy donors. The study ran its PCR with 60 Vbeta and 13 Jbeta primers. Sequencing was performed with immunoSEQ multiplex PCR; in TCRdb, only in-frame clones are kept and a portion is missing. The sample holds 55,000 to 75,000 clones; around 62% are singletons and the top ten take 15% to 20%. Sequencing used PBMCs. Receptors originate from a man aged 40-49 years in good health and CMV-seropositive.

The count of this clone is one. The chain couples TRBV27 to TRBJ2-5; D not resolved. This CDR3 is built from 14 residues. From germline, CDR1 is MNHEY and CDR2 SMNVEV (reference sequence). V was pared by 4 bases and J by 2 bases, with 11 bases between. CDR3 DNA sequence: TGTGCCAGCAGTTCCCCAACCAGGCAAGAGACCCAGTACTTC. Translated: CASSSPTRQETQYF.

The V gene is TRBV2, the J gene TRBJ1-2; D is perhaps TRBD1 (6 bases). Trimming pared 5 bases from V and 7 bases from J, leaving 17 bases between. The germline CDR1 and CDR2 sequences are SNHLY and FYNNEI. The CDR3 extends over 14 amino acids. The chain's CDR3 is CASSFRETGGGYTF. The CDR3 nucleotides are TGTGCCAGCAGTTTTAGGGAGACAGGCGGTGGCTACACCTTC. The full variable domain, with the rest looked up from reference TRBV2 and TRBJ1-2, is EPEVTQTPSHQVTQMGQEVILRCVPISNHLYFYWYRQILGQKVEFLVSFYNNEISEKSEIFDDQFSVERPDGSNFTLKIRSTKLEDSAMYFCASSFRETGGGYTFGSGTRLTVV.

This clone has a single count. The chain joins TRBV6-1 to TRBJ2-1, with 8 bases identical to TRBD1. Germline V gene data show CDR1 as MNHNS and CDR2 as SASEGT. This CDR3 spans 16 amino acids. V trimming: 4 bases; J trimming: 10 bases; junction bases outside the gene matches: 15. CDR3 loop: CASSGNRGAIGAEQFF. The CDR3 DNA reads TGTGCCAGCAGTGGAAACAGGGGGGCGATTGGCGCGGAGCAGTTCTTC.

The V gene is TRBV7-9, the J gene TRBJ2-5, with 15 nucleotides matching TRBD2. There are 18 residues in the CDR3. V lost 4 bases, J lost 4 bases, and 10 bases stayed unmatched. Germline-derived CDR1 and CDR2 are SEHNR and FQNEAQ (reference sequence). The CDR3 sequence is CASSSQGLAGGIRETQYF. In DNA, the CDR3 is TGTGCCAGCAGCTCACAAGGACTAGCGGGGGGGATCCGAGAGACCCAGTACTTC.

The rearrangement uses TRBV7-9 and TRBJ2-3; TRBD2 is a possible D gene (5 bases). V was shortened by 4 bases and J by 1 base, with 9 bases between the two germline ends. CDR3 length: 14 amino acids. CDR1 is SEHNR, CDR2 FQNEAQ, per germline (reference sequence). CDR3 sequence reads: CASSSGGRTDTQYF. The CDR3 DNA reads TGTGCCAGCAGCTCCGGAGGTCGCACAGATACGCAGTATTTT.

This clone was seen a single time. The chain couples TRBV11-3 to TRBJ2-7; 9 bases are shared with TRBD1. The CDR3 sequence is 13 residues long. Germline V gene data show CDR1 as SGHNT and CDR2 as YENEEA. The junction had 5 bases not matched to a gene; V was cut back by 4 bases and J by 7 bases. CDR3 sequence (DNA): TGTGCCAGCAGCTCTCTGGACAGGGGTGAGCAGTACTTC. Translating gives CASSSLDRGEQYF.

This clone has a handful of counts. This chain uses TRBV5-4 with TRBJ2-2, with 7 bases fitting TRBD2. The CDR3 length is 15 residues. After removal of 1 base from V and 4 bases from J, the junction contained 4 bases not matched to a gene. Germline CDR1 and CDR2: SGHNT and YYREEE (reference sequence). CDR3 region: CASSLQRGVTGELFF. As DNA, the CDR3 is TGTGCCAGCAGCTTGCAACGGGGGGTCACCGGGGAGCTGTTTTTT.

The rearrangement links TRBV27 to TRBJ2-3, with D perhaps matching TRBD2 (6 bases). Germline V gene data show CDR1 as MNHEY and CDR2 as SMNVEV (reference sequence). V lost 9 bases to trimming and J lost 10 bases, with 20 bases between them. This CDR3 is built from 13 residues. CDR3 sequence: CASSAGHAPSQYF. The CDR3 DNA sequence: TGTGCCAGTTCAGCGGGCCACGCCCCATCGCAGTATTTT.

This chain joins TRBV5-1 and TRBJ1-2; 7 bases are shared with TRBD1. Germline values: CDR1 SGHRS, CDR2 YFSETQ. V lost 6 bases to trimming and J lost 3 bases; unmatched junction nucleotides: 11. The CDR3 runs to 15 residues. In nucleotides, the CDR3 is TGCGCCAGCAACCCCGGGACAGCGAAAGACTATGGCTACACCTTC. It specifies CASNPGTAKDYGYTF. Supplemented by reference TRBV5-1 and TRBJ1-2, the full variable domain reads KAGVTQTPRYLIKTRGQQVTLSCSPISGHRSVSWYQQTPGQGLQFLFEYFSETQRNKGNFPGRFSGRQFSNSRSEMNVSTLELGDSALYLCASNPGTAKDYGYTFGSGTRLTVV.

In its sample, this clone was seen many times. V is TRBV15 and J is TRBJ2-2, with D possibly being TRBD1 (5 bases). Germline values: CDR1 LNHNV, CDR2 YYDKDF (reference sequence). Trimming took 4 bases from V and 0 from J, leaving 9 bases between them. This CDR3 region has 15 residues. In DNA form, the CDR3 reads TGTGCCACCAGCACGGACAACGCGAACACCGGGGAGCTGTTTTTT. Translated: CATSTDNANTGELFF.

The chain joins TRBV5-1 to TRBJ2-3, with a possible D match to TRBD1 (5 bases). Germline CDR1 SGHRS, CDR2 YFSETQ. This CDR3 spans 14 amino acids. Trimming stripped 0 bases from V and 2 bases from J, with 7 bases between. In nucleotides, the CDR3 is TGCGCCAGCAGCTTGGGACAGCACACAGATACGCAGTATTTT. Protein product: CASSLGQHTDTQYF. The whole variable domain, remainder taken from reference TRBV5-1 and TRBJ2-3, is KAGVTQTPRYLIKTRGQQVTLSCSPISGHRSVSWYQQTPGQGLQFLFEYFSETQRNKGNFPGRFSGRQFSNSRSEMNVSTLELGDSALYLCASSLGQHTDTQYFGPGTRLTVL.

The chain has TRBV4-3 and TRBJ1-3; unclear D gene. The CDR3 spans 15 residues. The germline V and J ends were trimmed by 5 bases and 2 bases, with 13 bases remaining between them. Germline V CDR1 and CDR2: LGHNA, YSLEER. The CDR3 bases are TGCGCCAGCAGCAAAGTACAGAACACTGGAAACACCATATATTTT. Its translation is CASSKVQNTGNTIYF.

V is TRBV4-3 and J is TRBJ1-6, with TRBD1 as a possible D gene (5 bases). The CDR3 spans 16 residues. CDR1 is LGHNA and CDR2 is YSLEER in the germline V gene. The ends were cut back, 2 bases at V and 7 bases at J, with 15 bases in the middle. CDR3 bases: TGCGCCAGCAGCCAAAGCGCCCTGGGGGGGAATTCACCCCTCCACTTT. Translation gives CASSQSALGGNSPLHF.

The genes are TRBV30 and TRBJ1-4; maybe TRBD1 (6 bases). Trimming took 1 base from V and 8 from J, leaving 14 bases between them. The germline V gene has CDR1 GTSNPN and CDR2 SVGIG (reference sequence). The CDR3 runs 14 residues. CDR3 in DNA: TGTGCCTGGAGTGGGTCTTCCCAGGGGGAAAAACTGTTTTTT. Residues: CAWSGSSQGEKLFF. The full variable domain, with the rest looked up from reference TRBV30 and TRBJ1-4, is SQTIHQWPATLVQPVGSPLSLECTVEGTSNPNLYWYRQAAGRGLQLLFYSVGIGQISSEVPQNLSASRPQDRQFILSSKKLLLSDSGFYLCAWSGSSQGEKLFFGSGTQLSVL.

Details on this clone: Compared with germline, one end of the junction differs, possibly owing to a read error. The genes are TRBV7-9 and TRBJ1-4, with D possibly TRBD1 on 5 matching bases. The CDR3 consists of 14 residues. Germline CDR1 reads SEHNR; CDR2 reads FQNEAQ (reference sequence). The CDR3 sequence: CSSSSQAHGEKLFF. The CDR3 DNA reads as TGTTCCAGCAGCTCACAGGCTCACGGGGAAAAACTGTTTTTT.

This clone was counted a few times. This CDR3 is CASSSMWSGVEQYF. CDR3 sequence (DNA): TGTGCCAGCAGCAGCATGTGGTCGGGGGTCGAGCAGTACTTC. The rearrangement joins TRBV11-2 to TRBJ2-7; the D gene is possibly TRBD2 (6 bases). CDR1 and CDR2 (germline): SGHAT, FQNNGV. The CDR3 covers 14 residues. V gave up 5 bases and J gave up 6 bases, with 17 bases separating them.

The chain combines TRBV10-3 with TRBJ2-1; 8 bases map to TRBD2. V lost 0 bases, J lost 8 bases, and 6 bases stayed unmatched. Germline V gives CDR1 ENHRY, CDR2 SYGVKD. The CDR3 totals 15 residues. The CDR3 region is CAISESGGRRHEQFF. DNA of the CDR3: TGTGCCATCAGTGAGTCAGGCGGGAGGAGGCATGAGCAGTTCTTC.

On this clone: Distinct nucleotide sequences in the sample also encode this CDR3. The chain recombines TRBV30 with TRBJ2-5; the match to TRBD2 covers 8 bases. Looked up from germline, CDR1 is GTSNPN and CDR2 is SVGIG (reference sequence). The V segment lost 5 bases and the J segment 5 bases; nucleotides outside the gene matches: 4. CDR3 length: 12 residues. CDR3 in DNA: TGTGCCTGGGGCCGGGGGGGGGAGACCCAGTACTTC. It is translated as CAWGRGGETQYF.

J is TRBJ2-1 and V is TRBV27; TRBD1 aligns across 7 bases. V gave up 6 bases and J gave up 11 bases; unmatched junction bases: 7. CDR3 length: 12 amino acids. Germline CDR1 MNHEY, CDR2 SMNVEV (reference sequence). CDR3 amino acids: CASRPRTGKQFF. CDR3 DNA sequence: TGTGCCAGCAGACCCCGGACAGGAAAGCAGTTCTTC.

This rearrangement joins TRBV4-1 to TRBJ2-1, with TRBD1 identical over 12 bases. CDR3 length: 16 amino acids. CDR1 MGHRA and CDR2 YSYEKL come from the germline V gene. The junction had 6 bases not matched to a gene; V was cut back by 2 bases and J by 7 bases. CDR3 protein: CASSQLGQGARNEQFF. The CDR3 nucleotides are TGCGCCAGCAGCCAACTGGGACAGGGGGCTCGAAATGAGCAGTTCTTC.

The rearrangement joins TRBV19 to TRBJ2-7; 7 positions agree with TRBD1. The CDR3 runs to 12 residues. V was pared by 4 bases and J by 7 bases, with 4 bases of the junction left unmatched. From germline, CDR1 is LNHDA and CDR2 SQIVND (reference sequence). Here the CDR3 reads CASSTRTGEQYF. The CDR3 DNA sequence: TGTGCCAGTAGTACAAGGACAGGTGAGCAGTACTTC.

The genes are TRBV19 and TRBJ1-5; D not certain. The CDR3 extends over 12 amino acids. Germline V CDR1 and CDR2: LNHDA, SQIVND (reference sequence). The V gene lost 6 bases and the J gene lost 6 bases, with 9 bases spanning the gap. The CDR3 DNA reads as TGTGCCAGTAGAGGTCCAGGTCAGCCCCAGCATTTT. Translation: CASRGPGQPQHF. Variable domain in full (rest from reference TRBV19 and TRBJ1-5): DGGITQSPKYLFRKEGQNVTLSCEQNLNHDAMYWYRQDPGQGLRLIYYSQIVNDFQKGDIAEGYSVSREKKESFPLTVTSAQKNPTAFYLCASRGPGQPQHFGDGTRLSIL.

The genes are TRBV5-1 and TRBJ1-6; D is unresolved. The germline CDR1 and CDR2 sequences are SGHRS and YFSETQ. The ends were cut back, 2 bases at V and 3 bases at J, with 9 bases in the middle. The length of the CDR3 is 15 residues. The CDR3 DNA is TGCGCCAGCAGCTTCGAGGGTAGCTATAATTCACCCCTCCACTTT. Amino acids: CASSFEGSYNSPLHF. Combining the CDR3 with reference TRBV5-1 and TRBJ1-6 gives the whole variable domain KAGVTQTPRYLIKTRGQQVTLSCSPISGHRSVSWYQQTPGQGLQFLFEYFSETQRNKGNFPGRFSGRQFSNSRSEMNVSTLELGDSALYLCASSFEGSYNSPLHFGNGTRLTVT.

Remarks on this clone: A junction end diverges from the germline sequence, so it may reflect a read error. The V and J genes are TRBV2 and TRBJ1-5; perhaps TRBD1 as D (6 bases). The CDR3 length is 14 residues. Germline CDR1 SNHLY, CDR2 FYNNEI. CDR3 region: CASREGQSNQPQHF. CDR3 nucleotides: TGTGCCAGCAGAGAAGGACAGTCCAATCAGCCCCAGCATTTT.

Concerning this clone: At one end the junction does not follow the germline gene, possibly because of a read error. The chain links TRBV9 to TRBJ2-1; possibly TRBD1 for D (6 bases). The CDR3 has 13 amino acids. Germline V lookup: CDR1 SGDLS, CDR2 YYNGEE. CDR3 in DNA: TGTGCCAGTAGCGTACAGGGTAGCAATGAGCAGTTCTTC. Translated, it gives CASSVQGSNEQFF.

Comments on this clone: A read error may account for a junction end that differs from germline. This chain connects TRBV2 to TRBJ2-5; D possibly corresponds to TRBD2 (7 bases). The length of the CDR3 is 11 residues. Germline V gives CDR1 SNHLY, CDR2 FYNNEI. The CDR3 DNA reads as TGTGCCGGCAGCGGGGACACTTCCCAGTACTTC. Translating it yields CAGSGDTSQYF.

This clone was counted only a few times. The chain links TRBV28 to TRBJ1-4; 8 nucleotides align to TRBD1. The CDR3 is made up of 14 amino acids. In germline, CDR1 is MDHEN, CDR2 SYDVKM. V trimming: 4 bases; J trimming: 8 bases; junction bases outside the gene matches: 6. This CDR3 is CASSSGQGGEKLFF. CDR3 nucleotide sequence: TGTGCCAGCAGTTCAGGACAGGGTGGGGAAAAACTGTTTTTT.

The chain links TRBV6-1 to TRBJ1-1; D unclear. CDR1 MNHNS and CDR2 SASEGT come from the germline V gene. This CDR3 is built from 15 residues. The germline V and J ends were trimmed by 0 bases and 1 base, with 9 bases remaining between them. The CDR3 nucleotides are TGTGCCAGCAGTGAAGCAGCCTTCTGGAACACTGAAGCTTTCTTT. It translates to CASSEAAFWNTEAFF.

The chain recombines TRBV5-1 with TRBJ1-1; possibly TRBD1 for D (5 bases). This CDR3 is built from 15 residues. Between the trimmed V and J ends, which lost 4 bases and 3 bases, there was a span of 16 bases. The germline gives CDR1 SGHRS, CDR2 YFSETQ. The CDR3 spells CASSGAGYSDTEAFF. The CDR3, as DNA: TGCGCCAGCAGCGGCGCAGGGTATTCCGACACTGAAGCTTTCTTT.

Only one count was recorded for this clone. This chain connects TRBV5-6 to TRBJ2-2; D is uncertain. The CDR3 extends over 12 amino acids. Trimming cost V 2 bases and J 8 bases, with 7 bases left between them. CDR1 and CDR2 from the germline V gene are SGHDT and YYEEEE. The CDR3 sequence: CASSFGFGELFF. CDR3 sequence (DNA): TGTGCCAGCAGCTTCGGTTTTGGGGAGCTGTTTTTT.

This sequence joins TRBV6-5 and TRBJ2-1; perhaps TRBD2 as D (5 bases). CDR3 length equals 15 residues. CDR1 and CDR2 (germline): MNHEY, SVGAGI. V shed 4 bases and J shed 1 base, with 11 bases lying between them. CDR3 in amino acids: CASSFSVRSYNEQFF. The CDR3 region has the DNA TGTGCCAGCAGTTTTAGCGTTCGGTCCTACAATGAGCAGTTCTTC.